This T cell receptor (beta chain) was retrieved from a study of T cells in Graves' hyperthyroidism and ophthalmopathy. Study summary: It was at initial diagnosis, before any treatment, that peripheral blood was collected. The study, taken as a whole, reports: Blood also carried most thyroid clonotypes expanded above 0.001.

On this clonotype itself: The antigen is unknown. A much more abundant neighbour one base away suggests this may be a read error.

V was shortened by 0 bases and J by 11 bases, with 16 bases between the two germline ends. Germline CDR1 DFQATT, CDR2 SNEGSKA (reference sequence). This CDR3 region has 13 residues. Researchers took RNA transcripts and amplified the TCR beta CDR3 regions from them. The TCR CDR3 was amplified in a first-round RT-PCR using the HTBI primer set. TCRdb ran MiXCR on the multiplex PCR reads and lists one entry per CDR3 protein. The data hold 700,000 to 950,000 distinct CDR3 sequences, with around a third observed a single time. Lactation, pregnancy, other autoimmune disease or uncontrolled infection excluded patients.

The sequence was collected from a woman in her thirties or forties with Graves' hyperthyroidism. J is TRBJ1-1 and V is TRBV20-1; possible D gene TRBD1, 5 bases. The sample comprised blood. The CDR3 sequence: CSARDRGDVGAFF. DNA of the CDR3: TGCAGTGCTAGAGATCGAGGGGATGTGGGGGCTTTCTTT.